This T cell receptor (beta chain) was sequenced in a study of response to subunit inactivated influenza vaccine listed by TCRdb under 2018. Study-level background: Deep quantitative T cell receptor repertoire profiling was used in the study to track responses to a trivalent subunit inactivated influenza vaccine.

The paper as a whole reports these results and caveats: According to the authors, only a limited number of new T cells may be recruited by each seasonal influenza vaccination.

Counted from cysteine to phenylalanine, this CDR3 has 13 amino acids. Kept here is only the CDR3 DNA, which spans 39 bases and is read in frame from base 1. Per the germline V gene (reference sequence), SEHNR is the CDR1 and FQNEAQ is the CDR2. The germline ends are 11 bases apart after V is trimmed by 5 bases and J by 3 bases. The time point label here, explained by the study, means: around 42 days after influenza vaccine administration. This clonotype showed up many times. Its antigen has not been determined. Nothing much larger sits one base from this clone, and base qualities are not available. Libraries were constructed by RT-PCR. The instrument given in TCRdb is Illumina HiSeq 2500. TCRdb passed the public sequencing reads through fastp at Q25 and MiXCR, retaining productive beta sequences. Records with the same CDR3 protein are collapsed into one entry carrying the most frequent genes and DNA. This sample lists 150,000 or so distinct CDR3 sequences; 11% were detected once. Approximately 13% of the sample lies in the top ten.

Specimen: non-naive T cells sorted from PBMCs, collected roughly 48 days after vaccination. The cell subset or site label here, explained by the study, means: memory T cell fraction. This chain is built from TRBV7-9 and TRBJ2-7, with the D gene too uncertain to name. This TCR was sampled from a man in his forties or fifties who received an inactivated influenza vaccine. Donor details come from another sample of the same person, matched by shared clones. This receptor carries the CDR3 CASSASNYYEQYF. The DNA reads TGTGCCAGCAGCGCAAGCAACTACTACGAGCAGTACTTC.